This is a list of T cell receptor beta chains from one sample in a study of blood T cells in healthy people across ages. One entry per CDR3 protein, called by TCRdb with MiXCR from the 5' RACE reads. The data hold 1.5 million to 2 million distinct CDR3 sequences, with approximately 30% observed a single time. Sequencing was done on a sample of blood. The receptors shown here come from a woman aged 30 to 39 in good health. Each CDR3 is given with its conserved first and last residue. Each record gives: clone size, V gene, CDR3 length, J gene, D gene, CDR3 protein, CDR3 DNA. D genes are given only for firm matches. Clone size is stated in some rows and not others, as once, few, many or a class when expanded.

clone size: many
V gene: TRBV7-9
CDR3 length: 16
J gene: TRBJ2-1
D gene: NA
CDR3 protein: CASSSPDGSSYNEQFF
CDR3 DNA: TGTGCCAGCAGCTCACCTGACGGTAGCTCCTACAATGAGCAGTTCTTC

clone size: NA
V gene: TRBV28
CDR3 length: 13
J gene: TRBJ2-7
D gene: NA
CDR3 protein: CASGLDESYEQYF
CDR3 DNA: TGTGCCAGCGGTCTAGACGAGTCCTACGAGCAGTACTTC

clone size: NA
V gene: TRBV29-1
CDR3 length: 11
J gene: TRBJ2-4
D gene: NA
CDR3 protein: CSAVGAGEQYF
CDR3 DNA: TGCAGCGCTGTCGGGGCGGGTGAGCAGTACTTC

clone size: few
V gene: TRBV4-3
CDR3 length: 17
J gene: TRBJ2-7
D gene: TRBD2
CDR3 protein: CASSQDFSGGAYNEQYF
CDR3 DNA: TGCGCCAGCAGCCAAGATTTTTCGGGGGGTGCCTACAATGAGCAGTACTTC

clone size: NA
V gene: TRBV20-1
CDR3 length: 13
J gene: TRBJ2-3
D gene: NA
CDR3 protein: CSAPDRSTDTQYF
CDR3 DNA: TGCAGTGCTCCCGACAGAAGCACAGATACGCAGTATTTT

clone size: NA
V gene: TRBV6-6
CDR3 length: 16
J gene: TRBJ1-5
D gene: NA
CDR3 protein: CASSIGRGGSNQPQHF
CDR3 DNA: TGTGCCAGCAGTATAGGGAGAGGGGGAAGCAATCAGCCCCAGCATTTT

clone size: NA
V gene: TRBV2
CDR3 length: 18
J gene: TRBJ1-1
D gene: TRBD1
CDR3 protein: CASSITGGNPSVNTEAFF
CDR3 DNA: TGTGCCAGCAGCATAACAGGGGGGAACCCGTCGGTGAACACTGAAGCTTTCTTT

clone size: many
V gene: TRBV9
CDR3 length: 16
J gene: TRBJ2-1
D gene: NA
CDR3 protein: CASSVADRAGGSEQFF
CDR3 DNA: TGTGCCAGCAGCGTAGCGGACAGAGCCGGGGGGAGTGAGCAGTTCTTC

clone size: few
V gene: TRBV5-1
CDR3 length: 15
J gene: TRBJ2-3
D gene: NA
CDR3 protein: CASSSGSSSTDTQYF
CDR3 DNA: TGCGCCAGCAGCTCCGGGAGCTCGAGCACAGATACGCAGTATTTT

clone size: many
V gene: TRBV5-1
CDR3 length: 13
J gene: TRBJ2-3
D gene: NA
CDR3 protein: CASSFTRSGTQYF
CDR3 DNA: TGCGCCAGCAGCTTTACTAGGTCGGGTACGCAGTATTTT

clone size: few
V gene: TRBV7-9
CDR3 length: 15
J gene: TRBJ2-1
D gene: TRBD2
CDR3 protein: CASTLREASYNEQFF
CDR3 DNA: TGTGCCAGCACCTTACGGGAGGCGTCCTACAATGAGCAGTTCTTC

clone size: NA
V gene: TRBV12-3/TRBV12-4
CDR3 length: 14
J gene: TRBJ2-2
D gene: NA
CDR3 protein: CASSFYSSTGELFF
CDR3 DNA: TGTGCCAGCAGTTTTTACAGCAGCACCGGGGAGCTGTTTTTT

clone size: few
V gene: TRBV9
CDR3 length: 15
J gene: TRBJ1-2
D gene: NA
CDR3 protein: CASSIEPEGLYGYTF
CDR3 DNA: TGTGCCAGCAGCATCGAACCAGAGGGGCTCTATGGCTACACCTTC

clone size: few
V gene: TRBV6-5
CDR3 length: 14
J gene: TRBJ2-2
D gene: NA
CDR3 protein: CASSYRRNTGELFF
CDR3 DNA: TGTGCCAGCAGTTACAGGAGGAACACCGGGGAGCTGTTTTTT

clone size: many
V gene: TRBV7-9
CDR3 length: 16
J gene: TRBJ2-1
D gene: NA
CDR3 protein: CASSLPQLISYNEQFF
CDR3 DNA: TGTGCCAGCAGCTTACCCCAGCTGATCTCCTACAATGAGCAGTTCTTC

clone size: NA
V gene: TRBV7-2
CDR3 length: 16
J gene: TRBJ2-3
D gene: TRBD1
CDR3 protein: CASSSPRGLNTDTQYF
CDR3 DNA: TGTGCCAGCAGCTCCCCCAGGGGGCTAAACACAGATACGCAGTATTTT

clone size: NA
V gene: TRBV19
CDR3 length: 14
J gene: TRBJ1-5
D gene: NA
CDR3 protein: CASSIEGGYQPQHF
CDR3 DNA: TGTGCCAGTAGTATAGAGGGAGGTTATCAGCCCCAGCATTTT

clone size: few
V gene: TRBV3-1
CDR3 length: 12
J gene: TRBJ1-2
D gene: NA
CDR3 protein: CASSRVTYGYTF
CDR3 DNA: TGTGCCAGCAGCCGGGTAACCTATGGCTACACCTTC

clone size: NA
V gene: TRBV6-6
CDR3 length: 15
J gene: TRBJ2-1
D gene: NA
CDR3 protein: CASGYSWAGRGEQFF
CDR3 DNA: TGTGCCAGCGGTTACTCGTGGGCAGGACGAGGTGAGCAGTTCTTC

clone size: once
V gene: TRBV27
CDR3 length: 15
J gene: TRBJ2-3
D gene: TRBD1
CDR3 protein: CASSLGDRGPDTQYF
CDR3 DNA: TGTGCCAGCAGTTTAGGGGACAGGGGGCCAGATACGCAGTATTTT

clone size: many
V gene: TRBV27
CDR3 length: 14
J gene: TRBJ2-5
D gene: TRBD2
CDR3 protein: CASRGLATQETQYF
CDR3 DNA: TGTGCCAGCAGGGGACTAGCGACACAAGAGACCCAGTACTTC

clone size: many
V gene: TRBV15
CDR3 length: 15
J gene: TRBJ1-6
D gene: TRBD1
CDR3 protein: CATSNRQGYNSPLHF
CDR3 DNA: TGTGCCACCAGCAACCGACAGGGGTATAATTCACCCCTCCACTTT

clone size: few
V gene: TRBV27
CDR3 length: 18
J gene: TRBJ2-1
D gene: TRBD2
CDR3 protein: CASSSLAALSGSYNEQFF
CDR3 DNA: TGTGCCAGCAGTTCGCTAGCGGCCCTATCTGGATCCTACAATGAGCAGTTCTTC

clone size: few
V gene: TRBV2
CDR3 length: 14
J gene: TRBJ2-4
D gene: TRBD2
CDR3 protein: CASSLGSGENIQYF
CDR3 DNA: TGTGCCAGCAGCCTGGGTAGCGGGGAAAACATTCAGTACTTC

clone size: NA
V gene: TRBV10-3
CDR3 length: 15
J gene: TRBJ2-3
D gene: NA
CDR3 protein: CAISASPGLTDTQYF
CDR3 DNA: TGTGCCATCAGTGCGTCTCCCGGTCTAACAGATACGCAGTATTTT

clone size: NA
V gene: TRBV2
CDR3 length: 14
J gene: TRBJ1-3
D gene: NA
CDR3 protein: CASSGVRAGNTIYF
CDR3 DNA: TGTGCCAGCAGTGGGGTCCGGGCTGGAAACACCATATATTTT

clone size: few
V gene: TRBV12-3/TRBV12-4
CDR3 length: 14
J gene: TRBJ1-4
D gene: TRBD1
CDR3 protein: CASSIGQGVEKLFF
CDR3 DNA: TGTGCCAGCAGTATCGGACAGGGGGTTGAAAAACTGTTTTTT

clone size: few
V gene: TRBV20-1
CDR3 length: 11
J gene: TRBJ2-1
D gene: NA
CDR3 protein: CSARVLREQFF
CDR3 DNA: TGCAGTGCTAGAGTACTGCGTGAGCAGTTCTTC

clone size: few
V gene: TRBV12-3/TRBV12-4
CDR3 length: 14
J gene: TRBJ2-7
D gene: NA
CDR3 protein: CASSSPTQNNEQYF
CDR3 DNA: TGTGCCAGCAGTTCCCCAACGCAAAACAATGAGCAGTACTTC

clone size: many
V gene: TRBV7-2
CDR3 length: 15
J gene: TRBJ2-6
D gene: NA
CDR3 protein: CASSAVASGANVLTF
CDR3 DNA: TGTGCCAGCAGCGCTGTCGCCTCTGGGGCCAACGTCCTGACTTTC

clone size: NA
V gene: TRBV20-1
CDR3 length: 13
J gene: TRBJ2-7
D gene: TRBD1
CDR3 protein: CSARGDREYEQYF
CDR3 DNA: TGCAGTGCTAGGGGGGACAGGGAGTACGAGCAGTACTTC

clone size: NA
V gene: TRBV29-1
CDR3 length: 14
J gene: TRBJ2-7
D gene: NA
CDR3 protein: CSVVGRTGTYEQYF
CDR3 DNA: TGCAGCGTTGTTGGTAGAACAGGAACCTACGAGCAGTACTTC

clone size: few
V gene: TRBV4-3
CDR3 length: 19
J gene: TRBJ2-1
D gene: NA
CDR3 protein: CASSQDARPTRSVIDEQFF
CDR3 DNA: TGCGCCAGCAGCCAAGACGCAAGGCCGACCAGGTCCGTGATCGATGAGCAGTTCTTC

clone size: NA
V gene: TRBV28
CDR3 length: 15
J gene: TRBJ2-1
D gene: TRBD2
CDR3 protein: CASNSGGALGNEQFF
CDR3 DNA: TGTGCCAGCAACAGCGGGGGGGCGCTGGGGAATGAGCAGTTCTTC

clone size: few
V gene: TRBV7-2
CDR3 length: 20
J gene: TRBJ1-2
D gene: NA
CDR3 protein: CASSPTISIASDGQGSGYTF
CDR3 DNA: TGTGCCAGCAGCCCAACTATTTCGATTGCGTCGGATGGGCAGGGTAGTGGCTACACCTTC

clone size: NA
V gene: TRBV29-1
CDR3 length: 12
J gene: TRBJ2-7
D gene: TRBD1
CDR3 protein: CSGGQVSYEQYF
CDR3 DNA: TGCAGCGGAGGACAGGTTAGCTACGAGCAGTACTTC

clone size: NA
V gene: TRBV27
CDR3 length: 14
J gene: TRBJ2-7
D gene: NA
CDR3 protein: CASSHGTTSYEQYF
CDR3 DNA: TGTGCCAGCAGCCACGGGACAACCTCCTACGAGCAGTACTTC

clone size: NA
V gene: TRBV29-1
CDR3 length: 14
J gene: TRBJ1-4
D gene: NA
CDR3 protein: CSTSRGGFNEKRFF
CDR3 DNA: TGCAGCACTTCTAGGGGGGGGTTTAATGAAAAACGGTTTTTT

clone size: many
V gene: TRBV7-2
CDR3 length: 17
J gene: TRBJ1-2
D gene: NA
CDR3 protein: CASSQRGGAGRIHGYTF
CDR3 DNA: TGTGCCAGCAGTCAACGAGGGGGGGCAGGGCGTATCCATGGCTACACCTTC

clone size: NA
V gene: TRBV5-5
CDR3 length: 14
J gene: TRBJ1-1
D gene: NA
CDR3 protein: CAGSSEGFYTEAFF
CDR3 DNA: TGTGCCGGCAGCTCTGAGGGGTTCTACACTGAAGCTTTCTTT

clone size: once
V gene: TRBV7-2
CDR3 length: 14
J gene: TRBJ2-1
D gene: NA
CDR3 protein: CASSRTGIQETQFF
CDR3 DNA: TGTGCCAGCAGCCGCACAGGGATCCAAGAGACCCAGTTCTTC

clone size: few
V gene: TRBV29-1
CDR3 length: 15
J gene: TRBJ2-3
D gene: TRBD2
CDR3 protein: CSVETTSGSADTQYF
CDR3 DNA: TGCAGCGTTGAGACGACTAGCGGGAGCGCAGATACGCAGTATTTT

clone size: NA
V gene: TRBV7-6
CDR3 length: 13
J gene: TRBJ1-5
D gene: NA
CDR3 protein: CATARGRVQPQHF
CDR3 DNA: TGTGCTACCGCCCGGGGGCGGGTTCAGCCCCAGCATTTT

clone size: NA
V gene: TRBV7-6
CDR3 length: 13
J gene: TRBJ2-7
D gene: TRBD2
CDR3 protein: CASGSSGGSEQYF
CDR3 DNA: TGTGCCAGCGGCTCTAGCGGGGGGAGCGAGCAGTACTTC

clone size: many
V gene: TRBV10-2
CDR3 length: 13
J gene: TRBJ2-5
D gene: NA
CDR3 protein: CATRQGGQETQYF
CDR3 DNA: TGCGCCACTCGTCAAGGGGGACAAGAGACCCAGTACTTC

clone size: many
V gene: TRBV7-2
CDR3 length: 11
J gene: TRBJ2-7
D gene: NA
CDR3 protein: CASSSLGKQYF
CDR3 DNA: TGTGCCAGCAGCTCCCTCGGCAAGCAGTACTTC

clone size: NA
V gene: TRBV2
CDR3 length: 16
J gene: TRBJ2-5
D gene: NA
CDR3 protein: CASSEALFTIQETQYF
CDR3 DNA: TGTGCCAGCAGTGAAGCGCTTTTTACAATACAAGAGACCCAGTACTTC

clone size: once
V gene: TRBV20-1
CDR3 length: 14
J gene: TRBJ2-3
D gene: NA
CDR3 protein: CSAQQGGITDTQYF
CDR3 DNA: TGCAGCGCCCAACAGGGGGGGATCACAGATACGCAGTATTTT

clone size: NA
V gene: TRBV11-2
CDR3 length: 15
J gene: TRBJ2-1
D gene: TRBD2
CDR3 protein: CASSFTSGNYNEQFF
CDR3 DNA: TGTGCCAGCAGCTTCACTAGCGGGAACTACAATGAGCAGTTCTTC

clone size: few
V gene: TRBV21-1
CDR3 length: 17
J gene: TRBJ2-7
D gene: NA
CDR3 protein: CASSKSVEGLEVCEQYF
CDR3 DNA: TGTGCCAGCAGCAAATCTGTAGAGGGCCTCGAGGTTTGTGAGCAGTACTTC

clone size: many
V gene: TRBV25-1
CDR3 length: 12
J gene: TRBJ2-6
D gene: NA
CDR3 protein: CASTTGANVLTF
CDR3 DNA: TGTGCCAGCACGACCGGGGCCAACGTCCTGACTTTC

clone size: NA
V gene: TRBV14
CDR3 length: 14
J gene: TRBJ1-5
D gene: NA
CDR3 protein: CASSQDTEGQPQHF
CDR3 DNA: TGTGCCAGCAGCCAAGATACAGAAGGACAGCCCCAGCATTTT

clone size: NA
V gene: TRBV12-3/TRBV12-4
CDR3 length: 17
J gene: TRBJ1-5
D gene: TRBD1
CDR3 protein: CASSPGTGSRSNQPQHF
CDR3 DNA: TGTGCCAGCAGTCCCGGGACAGGGTCACGTAGCAATCAGCCCCAGCATTTT

clone size: NA
V gene: TRBV6-2/TRBV6-3
CDR3 length: 16
J gene: TRBJ2-1
D gene: NA
CDR3 protein: CASSHFDRIVTYEQFF
CDR3 DNA: TGTGCCAGCAGCCACTTTGACAGGATCGTAACATATGAGCAGTTCTTC